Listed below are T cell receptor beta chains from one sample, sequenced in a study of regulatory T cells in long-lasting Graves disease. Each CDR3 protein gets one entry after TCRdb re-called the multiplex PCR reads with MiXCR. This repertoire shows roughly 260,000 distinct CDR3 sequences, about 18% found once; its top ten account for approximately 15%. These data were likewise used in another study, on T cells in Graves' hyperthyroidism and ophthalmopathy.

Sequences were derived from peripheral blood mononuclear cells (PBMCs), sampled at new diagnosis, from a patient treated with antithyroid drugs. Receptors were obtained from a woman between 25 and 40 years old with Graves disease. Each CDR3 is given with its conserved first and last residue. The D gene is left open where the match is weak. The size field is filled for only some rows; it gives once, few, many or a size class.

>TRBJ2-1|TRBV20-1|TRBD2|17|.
CSARRASGGSSYNEQFF
TGCAGTGCTAGGAGGGCTAGCGGGGGGAGCTCCTACAATGAGCAGTTCTTC
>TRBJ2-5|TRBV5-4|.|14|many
CASSSGHGQETQYF
TGTGCCAGCAGCTCAGGACATGGCCAAGAGACCCAGTACTTC
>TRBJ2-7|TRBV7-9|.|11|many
CASSLSSEQYF
TGTGCCAGCAGCTTATCGTCCGAGCAGTACTTC
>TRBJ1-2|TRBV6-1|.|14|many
CASSEIGGTYGYTF
TGTGCCAGCAGTGAAATTGGGGGGACCTATGGCTACACCTTC
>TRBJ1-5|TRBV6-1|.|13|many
CASSEQTPRPQHF
TGTGCCAGCAGTGAACAGACCCCTCGGCCCCAGCATTTT
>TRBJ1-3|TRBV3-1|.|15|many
CASSQGRTAGNTIYF
TGTGCCAGCAGCCAAGGCAGGACAGCTGGAAACACCATATATTTT
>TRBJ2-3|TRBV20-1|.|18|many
CSASVWGTGELYTDTQYF
TGCAGTGCTTCCGTGTGGGGGACCGGGGAATTATACACAGATACGCAGTATTTT
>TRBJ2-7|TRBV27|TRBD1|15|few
CASSLATGGYYEQYF
TGTGCCAGCAGTTTAGCCACAGGGGGCTACTACGAGCAGTACTTC
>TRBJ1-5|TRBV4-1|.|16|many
CASSHYGLLQNQPQHF
TGCGCCAGCAGCCACTATGGACTGCTTCAAAATCAGCCCCAGCATTTT
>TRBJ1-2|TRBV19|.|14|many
CASSGFPGGYGYTF
TGTGCCAGTAGTGGATTTCCGGGGGGGTACGGCTACACCTTC
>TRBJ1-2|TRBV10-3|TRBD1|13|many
CAIGTGGTGGYTF
TGTGCCATCGGAACAGGGGGCACCGGTGGCTACACCTTC
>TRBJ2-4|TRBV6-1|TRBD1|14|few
CASGTGGAKNIQYF
TGTGCCAGCGGGACAGGAGGAGCCAAAAACATTCAGTACTTC
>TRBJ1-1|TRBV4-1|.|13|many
CASSLRQDNEAFF
TGCGCCAGCAGCTTGAGACAGGATAATGAAGCTTTCTTT
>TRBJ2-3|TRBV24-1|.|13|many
CATAGVSTDTQYF
TGTGCCACCGCAGGGGTAAGCACAGATACGCAGTATTTT
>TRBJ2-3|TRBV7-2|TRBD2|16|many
CASSFWRGGHTDTQYF
TGTGCCAGCAGCTTCTGGCGGGGGGGCCACACAGATACGCAGTATTTT
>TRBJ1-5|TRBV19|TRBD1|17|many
CASSGGRGSHSNQPQHF
TGTGCCAGTAGTGGCGGCAGGGGGTCACATAGCAATCAGCCCCAGCATTTT
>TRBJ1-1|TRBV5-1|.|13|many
CASSLGGGPEAFF
TGTGCCAGCAGCTTAGGTGGGGGTCCTGAAGCTTTCTTT
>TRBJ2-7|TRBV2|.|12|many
CASRTLRYEQYF
TGTGCCAGCCGGACGCTGCGGTACGAGCAGTACTTC
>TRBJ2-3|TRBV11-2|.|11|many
CAGGAMNTQYF
TGTGCAGGGGGGGCGATGAATACGCAGTATTTT
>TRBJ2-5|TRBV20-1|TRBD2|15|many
CSARSRTSSSETQYF
TGCAGTGCCAGATCGAGGACTAGTTCCTCAGAGACCCAGTACTTC
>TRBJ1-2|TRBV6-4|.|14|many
CASSDTPRRGGYTF
TGTGCCAGCAGTGACACCCCACGACGGGGAGGCTACACCTTC
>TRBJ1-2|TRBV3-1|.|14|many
CASSQQGPNYGYTF
TGTGCCAGCAGCCAACAGGGGCCCAACTATGGCTACACCTTC
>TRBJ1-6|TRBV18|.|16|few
CASSPAGGAGNSPLHF
TGTGCCAGCTCACCGGCGGGGGGCGCGGGAAATTCACCCCTCCACTTT
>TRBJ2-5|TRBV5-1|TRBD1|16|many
CASSRQTGTYQETQYF
TGTGCCAGCAGCCGGCAGACAGGGACGTACCAAGAGACCCAGTACTTC
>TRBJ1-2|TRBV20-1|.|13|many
CSARGQSSYGYTF
TGCAGTGCTAGAGGACAGTCGTCCTATGGCTACACCTTC
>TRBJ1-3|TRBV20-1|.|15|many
CSARGLPSSRNTIYF
TGCAGTGCTAGAGGATTGCCCAGTTCGAGAAACACCATATATTTT
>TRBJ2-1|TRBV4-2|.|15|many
CASSQPLRGNNEQFF
TGTGCCAGCAGCCAACCCCTCCGGGGGAACAATGAGCAGTTCTTC
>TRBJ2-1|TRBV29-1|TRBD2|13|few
CSVGQGGKGEQFF
TGCAGCGTTGGGCAGGGAGGGAAAGGTGAGCAGTTCTTC
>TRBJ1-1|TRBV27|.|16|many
CASRTNRESMNTEAFF
TGTGCCAGCAGGACGAACCGGGAGTCAATGAACACTGAAGCTTTCTTT
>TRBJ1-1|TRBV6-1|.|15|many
CASIYERTVNTEAFF
TGTGCCAGCATCTATGAAAGGACGGTGAACACTGAAGCTTTCTTT
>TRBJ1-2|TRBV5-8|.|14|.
CASSSSSGVYGYTF
TGCGCCAGCAGCAGCTCCAGCGGGGTTTATGGCTACACCTTC
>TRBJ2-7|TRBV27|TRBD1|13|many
CASSYTGGNEQYF
TGTGCCAGCAGTTATACAGGGGGCAACGAGCAGTACTTC
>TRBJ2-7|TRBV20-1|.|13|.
CSADAGTTYEQYF
TGCAGTGCAGACGCCGGGACAACCTACGAGCAGTACTTC
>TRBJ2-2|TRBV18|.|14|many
CASSSPTHPGELFF
TGTGCCAGCTCATCGCCAACCCATCCTGGGGAGCTGTTTTTT
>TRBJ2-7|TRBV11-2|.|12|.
CASRIVPYEQYF
TGTGCCAGCCGCATCGTCCCCTACGAGCAGTACTTC
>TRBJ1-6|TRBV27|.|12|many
CASSPSRSPLHF
TGTGCCAGCAGCCCCTCACGGTCACCCCTCCACTTT
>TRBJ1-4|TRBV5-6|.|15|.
CASSILQGTNEKLFF
TGTGCCAGCAGCATCCTACAGGGAACTAATGAAAAACTGTTTTTT
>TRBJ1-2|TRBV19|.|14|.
CASSSEHKNYGYTF
TGTGCCAGTAGTTCCGAACACAAGAACTATGGCTACACCTTC
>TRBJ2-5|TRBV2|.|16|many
CASIPLGRARGETQYF
TGTGCCAGCATCCCTTTGGGCAGGGCCCGGGGAGAGACCCAGTACTTC
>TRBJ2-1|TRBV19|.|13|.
CASTTGTYNEQFF
TGTGCCAGTACAACCGGGACCTACAATGAGCAGTTCTTC
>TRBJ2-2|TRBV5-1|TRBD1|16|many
CASSWWRTGITGELFF
TGCGCCAGCAGCTGGTGGAGGACAGGGATCACCGGGGAGCTGTTTTTT
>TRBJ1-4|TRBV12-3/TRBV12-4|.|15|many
CASSWGTRSDEKLFF
TGTGCCAGCAGTTGGGGGACACGTAGTGATGAAAAACTGTTTTTT
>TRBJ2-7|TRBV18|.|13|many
CASSPDIGGEQYF
TGTGCCAGCTCACCGGATATCGGGGGAGAGCAGTACTTC
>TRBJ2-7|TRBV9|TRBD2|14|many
CASSVGAGDYEQYF
TGTGCCAGCAGCGTAGGGGCGGGAGACTACGAGCAGTACTTC
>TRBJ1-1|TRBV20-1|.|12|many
CSAQVGATEAFF
TGCAGTGCCCAGGTAGGGGCCACTGAAGCTTTCTTT
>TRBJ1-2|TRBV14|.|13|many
CASSQVYGNGYTF
TGTGCCAGCAGCCAAGTGTACGGGAATGGCTACACCTTC
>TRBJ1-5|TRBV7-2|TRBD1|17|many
CASSPPPGQGFGQPQHF
TGTGCCAGCAGCCCGCCCCCGGGACAGGGATTCGGGCAGCCCCAGCATTTT
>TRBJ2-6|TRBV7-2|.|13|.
CASSFPGANVLTF
TGTGCCAGCAGCTTTCCTGGGGCCAACGTCCTGACTTTC